Shown below are 16 T cell receptor beta chains from a single sample sequenced in a study of siplizumab effects on memory and regulatory T cells. Libraries were prepared by immunoSEQ multiplex PCR; TCRdb keeps only in-frame clonotypes and omits some of them. The sample holds approximately 50,000 clones, nearly 95% seen once. Sequenced material: CD8+ T cells sorted from blood. These receptors all stem from a human donor in good health.

The V and J genes are TRBV9 and TRBJ2-7, with D unclear. This CDR3 comprises 14 residues. CDR1 is SGDLS and CDR2 is YYNGEE in the germline V gene. The ends were cut back, 3 bases at V and 2 bases at J, with 12 bases in the middle. CDR3 nucleotide sequence: TGTGCCAGCAGCGCGACAAGGGCGGCCTACGAGCAGTACTTC. Amino acid sequence: CASSATRAAYEQYF. Based on the CDR3 plus reference TRBV9 and TRBJ2-7, the full variable domain is DSGVTQTPKHLITATGQRVTLRCSPRSGDLSVYWYQQSLDQGLQFLIQYYNGEERAKGNILERFSAQQFPDLHSELNLSSLELGDSALYFCASSATRAAYEQYFGPGTRLTVT.

The chain links TRBV7-3 to TRBJ2-1, with D possibly matching TRBD2 (6 bases). From germline, CDR1 is SGHTA and CDR2 FQGTGA. CDR3 length: 16 amino acids. Trimming stripped 5 bases from V and 7 bases from J, with 21 bases between. The CDR3 sequence: CASSRYRDSRVNEQFF. The CDR3 region has the DNA TGTGCCAGCAGCCGATACCGGGACTCGCGGGTAAATGAGCAGTTCTTC.

The chain employs TRBV28 and TRBJ2-7; 7 nucleotides line up with TRBD1. The J segment lost 4 bases and the V segment lost 5 bases, leaving 14 bases of the junction unmatched. This CDR3 spans 16 amino acids. Per germline, CDR1 MDHEN and CDR2 SYDVKM. The CDR3 DNA reads TGTGCCAGCAGTCCCCCCATAACCGGGACAGAGTACGAGCAGTACTTC. Protein product: CASSPPITGTEYEQYF.

This chain connects TRBV7-6 to TRBJ2-6; D is unresolved. The length of the CDR3 is 14 residues. Trimming removed 5 bases from V and 0 bases from J, with 5 bases in between. Germline-derived CDR1 and CDR2 are SGHVS and FNYEAQ. This CDR3 is CASSAASGANVLTF. The CDR3 bases are TGTGCCAGCAGCGCCGCCTCTGGGGCCAACGTCCTGACTTTC.

V gene TRBV9 combines with J gene TRBJ2-1; 7 nucleotides agree with TRBD1. V lost 0 bases to trimming and J lost 6 bases; unmatched junction nucleotides: 6. The CDR3 sequence is 15 residues long. Germline V CDR1 and CDR2: SGDLS, YYNGEE. The CDR3 bases are TGTGCCAGCAGCGTAGGACAGGGTTGGCTCAATGAGCAGTTCTTC. Translating it yields CASSVGQGWLNEQFF.

This chain uses TRBV4-1 with TRBJ2-7; D may be TRBD1 (6 bases). Trimming left V 1 base short and J 5 bases short, with 18 bases between. The CDR3 consists of 16 residues. CDR1 and CDR2 (germline): MGHRA, YSYEKL. This chain's CDR3 is CASSQVWGRQEDEQYF. CDR3 DNA: TGCGCCAGCAGCCAAGTGTGGGGGCGCCAGGAGGACGAGCAGTACTTC.

This chain connects TRBV27 to TRBJ2-7; a weak D match, TRBD2 (5 bases). V shed 7 bases and J shed 3 bases, with 10 bases lying between them. CDR1 is MNHEY, CDR2 SMNVEV, per germline (reference sequence). The CDR3 length is 12 residues. CDR3: CASISRDYEQYF. Here the CDR3 DNA reads TGTGCCAGCATTTCGAGGGACTACGAGCAGTACTTC.

V gene TRBV27 combines with J gene TRBJ2-2; D is ambiguous. Germline lookup yields CDR1 MNHEY and CDR2 SMNVEV (reference sequence). The V gene lost 5 bases and the J gene lost 4 bases, with 8 bases spanning the gap. This CDR3 comprises 13 residues. The CDR3 here is CASSTGPTGELFF. CDR3 nucleotides: TGTGCCAGCAGTACGGGCCCCACCGGGGAGCTGTTTTTT.

This chain joins TRBV29-1 and TRBJ2-3; no reliable D call. V was pared by 2 bases and J by 5 bases, with 14 bases between. The CDR3 spans 14 residues. CDR1 and CDR2 (germline): SQVTM, ANQGSEA. The CDR3 spells CSVEKAFHGDTQYF. CDR3 DNA sequence: TGCAGCGTTGAAAAGGCCTTCCATGGAGATACGCAGTATTTT.

J is TRBJ2-7 and V is TRBV4-1; the match to TRBD1 covers 7 bases. Germline lookup yields CDR1 MGHRA and CDR2 YSYEKL. The CDR3 contains 16 residues. Trimming cost V 0 bases and J 6 bases; bases outside gene matches: 11. CDR3 amino acids: CASSQEGLTGSFEQYF. CDR3 nucleotide sequence: TGCGCCAGCAGCCAAGAGGGTTTGACAGGGTCATTCGAGCAGTACTTC.

V gene TRBV19 combines with J gene TRBJ1-1; D possibly corresponds to TRBD1 (5 bases). Trimming stripped 8 bases from V and 8 bases from J, with 12 bases between. This CDR3 region has 11 residues. Germline lookup yields CDR1 LNHDA and CDR2 SQIVND (reference sequence). This CDR3 is CASSLGAEAFF. CDR3 nucleotides: TGTGCCAGTTCCCTAGGGGCCGAAGCTTTCTTT.

The chain employs TRBV5-1 and TRBJ1-1; D is ambiguous. Per germline, CDR1 SGHRS and CDR2 YFSETQ. The length of the CDR3 is 12 residues. Trimming shortened V by 5 bases and J by 3 bases, and 8 bases separated the two germline ends. This CDR3 is CASSMMDTEAFF. For the CDR3, the DNA is TGCGCCAGCAGTATGATGGACACTGAAGCTTTCTTT.

This chain joins TRBV6-6 and TRBJ1-1; no clear D. In germline, CDR1 is MNHNY, CDR2 SVGAGI (reference sequence). V was cut by 2 bases and J by 1 base, with 5 bases left in between. The CDR3 is made up of 13 amino acids. This CDR3 reads CASSYGSNTEAFF. CDR3 bases: TGTGCCAGCAGTTACGGTTCGAACACTGAAGCTTTCTTT.

V is TRBV15 and J is TRBJ2-3, with D possibly being TRBD1 or TRBD2 (5 bases each). The CDR3 is 14 amino acids. Between the trimmed V and J ends, which lost 1 base and 5 bases, there was a span of 10 bases. The germline CDR1 and CDR2 sequences are LNHNV and YYDKDF (reference sequence). The CDR3 region is CATSRGGNEDTQYF. DNA of the CDR3: TGTGCCACCAGCAGAGGGGGGAACGAAGATACGCAGTATTTT.

The V and J genes are TRBV7-2 and TRBJ2-7; possible D gene TRBD1, 6 bases. CDR1 is SGHTA, CDR2 FQGNSA, per germline. The V gene lost 1 base and the J gene lost 3 bases, with 16 bases spanning the gap. The CDR3 is made up of 16 amino acids. The CDR3 loop reads CASSLVQGINDYEQYF. The CDR3 region has the DNA TGTGCCAGCAGCTTAGTTCAGGGGATAAATGACTACGAGCAGTACTTC. Full variable domain (missing parts from reference TRBV7-2 and TRBJ2-7): GAGVSQSPSNKVTEKGKDVELRCDPISGHTALYWYRQSLGQGLEFLIYFQGNSAPDKSGLPSDRFSAERTGGSVSTLTIQRTQQEDSAVYLCASSLVQGINDYEQYFGPGTRLTVT.

This chain connects TRBV6-5 to TRBJ1-3; D uncertain. V lost 4 bases to trimming and J lost 0 bases, with 7 bases between them. The CDR3 runs 14 residues. Germline V gives CDR1 MNHEY, CDR2 SVGAGI. The CDR3 nucleotides read TGTGCCAGCAGTTCCGTAGACTCTGGAAACACCATATATTTT. As protein: CASSSVDSGNTIYF.